A selection of T cell receptor beta chains follows, all from one sample in a study of CD8+CD57+ T cells in acquired aplastic anemia. One entry per CDR3 protein, called by TCRdb with MiXCR from the reads. The data hold roughly 300,000 distinct CDR3 sequences, with 55% to 60% observed a single time. The sequencing input was sorted CD4+, CD8+, or CD8+CD57+ T cells (not recorded which) from PBMCs. The receptors originated from a human donor with severe aplastic anemia or a healthy control (not recorded which). Both conserved end residues are part of each CDR3. Fields, in order: clone size, D gene, V gene, J gene, CDR3 protein, CDR3 DNA. The D gene is left open where the match is weak. Some rows mark clone size as missing; the rest say once, few, many or name a class of expanded clone.

clone size: many; D gene: .; V gene: TRBV3-1; J gene: TRBJ1-1; CDR3 protein: CASSQGHTNTEAFF; CDR3 DNA: TGTGCCAGCAGCCAGGGACACACGAACACTGAAGCTTTCTTT
clone size: .; D gene: .; V gene: TRBV19; J gene: TRBJ1-5; CDR3 protein: CASRDGVGQPQHF; CDR3 DNA: TGTGCCAGTAGAGATGGCGTGGGTCAGCCCCAGCATTTT
clone size: .; D gene: TRBD2; V gene: TRBV7-9; J gene: TRBJ2-1; CDR3 protein: CASSLSETSGNEQFF; CDR3 DNA: TGTGCCAGCAGCTTATCCGAGACTAGCGGTAATGAGCAGTTCTTC
clone size: .; D gene: TRBD1; V gene: TRBV7-9; J gene: TRBJ1-2; CDR3 protein: CASSTTGVYGYTF; CDR3 DNA: TGTGCCAGCAGCACCACAGGGGTCTATGGCTACACCTTC
clone size: .; D gene: TRBD2; V gene: TRBV6-4; J gene: TRBJ2-1; CDR3 protein: CASSLIAGGPVEQFF; CDR3 DNA: TGTGCCAGCAGCCTTATAGCGGGAGGGCCGGTTGAGCAGTTCTTC
clone size: .; D gene: .; V gene: TRBV15; J gene: TRBJ1-6; CDR3 protein: CATSRTGLRDSPLHF; CDR3 DNA: TGTGCCACCAGCAGAACGGGACTGAGGGATTCACCCCTCCACTTT
clone size: .; D gene: TRBD2; V gene: TRBV4-1; J gene: TRBJ2-1; CDR3 protein: CASSQERGFRNEQFF; CDR3 DNA: TGCGCCAGCAGCCAAGAGCGGGGGTTTCGTAATGAGCAGTTCTTC
clone size: once; D gene: .; V gene: TRBV19; J gene: TRBJ1-6; CDR3 protein: CASGEIYNSPLHF; CDR3 DNA: TGTGCCAGTGGGGAAATCTATAATTCACCCCTCCACTTT
clone size: many; D gene: TRBD2; V gene: TRBV4-2; J gene: TRBJ2-3; CDR3 protein: CASSQPGGPPDTQYF; CDR3 DNA: TGTGCCAGCAGCCAACCGGGGGGGCCACCCGATACGCAGTATTTT
clone size: .; D gene: TRBD2; V gene: TRBV7-2; J gene: TRBJ2-7; CDR3 protein: CASSFATSGYGEQYF; CDR3 DNA: TGTGCCAGCAGCTTCGCGACTAGCGGGTACGGAGAGCAGTACTTC
clone size: .; D gene: .; V gene: TRBV24-1; J gene: TRBJ2-3; CDR3 protein: CATSDLWRNTDTQYF; CDR3 DNA: TGTGCCACCAGTGATTTGTGGCGGAACACAGATACGCAGTATTTT
clone size: few; D gene: .; V gene: TRBV25-1; J gene: TRBJ1-1; CDR3 protein: CASSEYGRAEAFF; CDR3 DNA: TGTGCCAGCAGTGAATATGGTAGGGCTGAAGCTTTCTTT
clone size: few; D gene: .; V gene: TRBV7-6; J gene: TRBJ2-1; CDR3 protein: CASSLLGGGQFF; CDR3 DNA: TGTGCCAGCAGCTTATTAGGGGGTGGTCAGTTCTTC
clone size: .; D gene: TRBD2; V gene: TRBV7-2; J gene: TRBJ2-3; CDR3 protein: CASSLASRESLTDTQYF; CDR3 DNA: TGTGCCAGCAGCTTAGCATCGCGGGAGAGCCTCACAGATACGCAGTATTTT
clone size: .; D gene: .; V gene: TRBV5-5; J gene: TRBJ1-4; CDR3 protein: CATTIGGLGEKLFF; CDR3 DNA: TGTGCCACCACGATCGGGGGGTTAGGTGAAAAACTGTTTTTT
clone size: .; D gene: .; V gene: TRBV12-5; J gene: TRBJ2-7; CDR3 protein: CASSSRVGEDFSYEQYF; CDR3 DNA: TGTGCCAGCAGTTCGAGAGTGGGAGAGGATTTTTCCTACGAGCAGTACTTC
clone size: many; D gene: .; V gene: TRBV7-9; J gene: TRBJ2-1; CDR3 protein: CASSLSTEQFF; CDR3 DNA: TGTGCCAGCAGCTTATCAACCGAGCAGTTCTTC
clone size: many; D gene: .; V gene: TRBV19; J gene: TRBJ1-6; CDR3 protein: CASSVQNSPLHF; CDR3 DNA: TGTGCCAGTAGCGTTCAGAATTCACCCCTCCACTTT
clone size: few; D gene: TRBD2; V gene: TRBV4-1; J gene: TRBJ2-2; CDR3 protein: CASSQDSGGADAGELFF; CDR3 DNA: TGCGCCAGCAGCCAAGACAGCGGGGGGGCCGACGCCGGGGAGCTGTTTTTT
clone size: many; D gene: .; V gene: TRBV11-2; J gene: TRBJ2-3; CDR3 protein: CASSPASSTDTQYF; CDR3 DNA: TGTGCCAGCAGTCCCGCTTCTAGCACAGATACGCAGTATTTT
clone size: .; D gene: .; V gene: TRBV7-3; J gene: TRBJ2-5; CDR3 protein: CASSPRVQVLQETQYF; CDR3 DNA: TGTGCCAGCAGCCCAAGAGTACAGGTTCTCCAAGAGACCCAGTACTTC
clone size: many; D gene: TRBD1; V gene: TRBV5-5; J gene: TRBJ2-6; CDR3 protein: CASSLVVRGRGSGANVLTF; CDR3 DNA: TGTGCCAGCAGCCTGGTGGTGAGGGGGCGCGGTTCCGGGGCCAACGTCCTGACTTTC
clone size: .; D gene: .; V gene: TRBV6-2/TRBV6-3; J gene: TRBJ1-4; CDR3 protein: CASSPVVASHGEKLFF; CDR3 DNA: TGTGCCAGCAGTCCCGTAGTGGCCTCCCACGGTGAAAAACTGTTTTTT
clone size: few; D gene: .; V gene: TRBV15; J gene: TRBJ2-1; CDR3 protein: CATSRQGASRQFF; CDR3 DNA: TGTGCCACCAGCAGACAGGGCGCGAGCCGCCAGTTCTTC
clone size: few; D gene: .; V gene: TRBV7-9; J gene: TRBJ2-3; CDR3 protein: CASSFSSGGTDTQYF; CDR3 DNA: TGTGCCAGCAGCTTTTCGAGTGGGGGCACAGATACGCAGTATTTT
clone size: .; D gene: .; V gene: TRBV20-1; J gene: TRBJ2-5; CDR3 protein: CSAYRGGQETQYF; CDR3 DNA: TGCAGTGCTTACAGGGGGGGCCAAGAGACCCAGTACTTC
clone size: many; D gene: .; V gene: TRBV2; J gene: TRBJ2-5; CDR3 protein: CASELGSRETQYF; CDR3 DNA: TGTGCCAGTGAACTAGGATCTCGGGAGACCCAGTACTTC
clone size: .; D gene: TRBD2; V gene: TRBV5-4; J gene: TRBJ2-3; CDR3 protein: CASSLVAGGLGDTQYF; CDR3 DNA: TGTGCCAGCAGCTTGGTTGCGGGAGGGCTCGGAGATACGCAGTATTTT
clone size: .; D gene: TRBD2; V gene: TRBV18; J gene: TRBJ2-2; CDR3 protein: CASSERLAGGPNTGELFF; CDR3 DNA: TGTGCCAGCTCAGAAAGACTAGCGGGGGGACCCAACACCGGGGAGCTGTTTTTT
clone size: .; D gene: TRBD1; V gene: TRBV19; J gene: TRBJ2-7; CDR3 protein: CASSDRGPHYEQYF; CDR3 DNA: TGTGCCAGTAGCGACAGGGGACCTCACTACGAGCAGTACTTC
clone size: .; D gene: .; V gene: TRBV20-1; J gene: TRBJ2-3; CDR3 protein: CSARFWINTDTQYF; CDR3 DNA: TGCAGTGCTAGATTCTGGATCAACACAGATACGCAGTATTTT
clone size: many; D gene: .; V gene: TRBV6-2/TRBV6-3; J gene: TRBJ2-5; CDR3 protein: CASSYGRQVEETQYF; CDR3 DNA: TGTGCCAGCAGTTACGGTAGGCAGGTCGAGGAGACCCAGTACTTC
clone size: .; D gene: TRBD1; V gene: TRBV7-9; J gene: TRBJ2-1; CDR3 protein: CASSDLRGSNEQFF; CDR3 DNA: TGTGCCAGCAGCGATCTCAGGGGGAGCAATGAGCAGTTCTTC
clone size: few; D gene: TRBD1; V gene: TRBV7-2; J gene: TRBJ2-7; CDR3 protein: CASRVDRGPYEQYF; CDR3 DNA: TGTGCCAGCAGGGTGGACAGGGGTCCCTACGAGCAGTACTTC
clone size: .; D gene: .; V gene: TRBV3-1; J gene: TRBJ2-7; CDR3 protein: CASSQGLWQGRNEQYF; CDR3 DNA: TGTGCCAGCAGCCAAGGTTTATGGCAGGGGCGTAACGAGCAGTACTTC
clone size: .; D gene: .; V gene: TRBV7-9; J gene: TRBJ2-2; CDR3 protein: CASTRGGELFF; CDR3 DNA: TGTGCCAGCACCCGGGGAGGGGAGCTGTTTTTT
clone size: .; D gene: .; V gene: TRBV6-2/TRBV6-3; J gene: TRBJ1-5; CDR3 protein: CASAPSGLGINQPQHF; CDR3 DNA: TGTGCCAGCGCTCCCTCGGGGCTGGGGATCAATCAGCCCCAGCATTTT
clone size: many; D gene: .; V gene: TRBV9; J gene: TRBJ2-1; CDR3 protein: CASSFRDRREGEQFF; CDR3 DNA: TGTGCCAGCAGCTTCCGGGACAGGCGGGAGGGTGAGCAGTTCTTC
clone size: many; D gene: .; V gene: TRBV7-6; J gene: TRBJ1-3; CDR3 protein: CASSRLGRSSGNTIYF; CDR3 DNA: TGTGCCAGCAGCCGACTGGGCAGGAGCTCTGGAAACACCATATATTTT
clone size: few; D gene: .; V gene: TRBV2; J gene: TRBJ1-5; CDR3 protein: CASSVALPNTRQPQHF; CDR3 DNA: TGTGCCAGCAGTGTTGCTCTTCCCAACACGCGTCAGCCCCAGCACTTT
clone size: many; D gene: .; V gene: TRBV20-1; J gene: TRBJ1-3; CDR3 protein: CSARVGHLSGNTIYF; CDR3 DNA: TGCAGTGCTAGAGTTGGACACCTCTCTGGAAACACCATATATTTT
clone size: once; D gene: .; V gene: TRBV9; J gene: TRBJ2-1; CDR3 protein: CASADSSSYNEQFF; CDR3 DNA: TGTGCCAGCGCAGACTCGAGCTCCTACAATGAGCAGTTCTTC
clone size: .; D gene: TRBD1; V gene: TRBV27; J gene: TRBJ2-3; CDR3 protein: CASSSTPGQGKDTQYF; CDR3 DNA: TGTGCCAGCAGTTCCACCCCCGGACAGGGGAAAGATACGCAGTATTTT
clone size: .; D gene: TRBD2; V gene: TRBV7-6; J gene: TRBJ2-3; CDR3 protein: CASAAAGGTDTQYF; CDR3 DNA: TGTGCCAGCGCCGCAGCGGGGGGCACAGATACGCAGTATTTT
clone size: .; D gene: .; V gene: TRBV7-9; J gene: TRBJ2-7; CDR3 protein: CASSPGPGRSSYEQYF; CDR3 DNA: TGTGCCAGCAGCCCCGGACCGGGACGCAGCTCCTACGAGCAGTACTTC